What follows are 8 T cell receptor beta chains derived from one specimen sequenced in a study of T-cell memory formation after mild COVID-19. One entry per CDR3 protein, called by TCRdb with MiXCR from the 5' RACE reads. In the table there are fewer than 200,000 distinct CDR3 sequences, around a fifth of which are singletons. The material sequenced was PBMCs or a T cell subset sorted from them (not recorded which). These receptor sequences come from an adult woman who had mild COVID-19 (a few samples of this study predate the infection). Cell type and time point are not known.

The DNA for the CDR3 is TGTGCCAGCAGCGTCACAGGGGCCCTTAATGAAAAACTGTTTTTT. It yields the protein CASSVTGALNEKLFF. The chain joins TRBV9 to TRBJ1-4; TRBD1 agrees at 7 bases. After removal of 2 bases from V and 4 bases from J, the junction contained 5 bases not matched to a gene. Germline CDR1 SGDLS, CDR2 YYNGEE. The CDR3 has 15 residues.

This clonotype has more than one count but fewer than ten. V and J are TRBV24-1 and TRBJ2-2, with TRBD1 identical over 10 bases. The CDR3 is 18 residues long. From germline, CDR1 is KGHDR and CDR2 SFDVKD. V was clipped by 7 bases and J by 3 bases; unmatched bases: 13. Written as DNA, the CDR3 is TGTGCCACCAGCCGGGACAGGGGATTCGTTCAAGACACCGGGGAGCTGTTTTTT. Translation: CATSRDRGFVQDTGELFF.

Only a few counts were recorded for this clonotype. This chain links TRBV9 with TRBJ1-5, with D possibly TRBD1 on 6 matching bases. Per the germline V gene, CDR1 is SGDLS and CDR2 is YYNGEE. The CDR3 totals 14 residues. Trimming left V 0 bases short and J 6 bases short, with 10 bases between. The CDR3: CASSVDRDGQPQHF. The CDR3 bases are TGTGCCAGCAGCGTAGACAGGGATGGTCAGCCCCAGCATTTT.

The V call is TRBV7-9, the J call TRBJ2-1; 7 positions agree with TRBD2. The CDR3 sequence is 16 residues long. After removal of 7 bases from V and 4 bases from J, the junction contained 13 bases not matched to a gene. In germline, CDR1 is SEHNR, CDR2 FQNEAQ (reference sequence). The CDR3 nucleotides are TGTGCCAGCACCCAGTCCGGGACTATCAGTTACAATGAGCAGTTCTTC. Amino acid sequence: CASTQSGTISYNEQFF.

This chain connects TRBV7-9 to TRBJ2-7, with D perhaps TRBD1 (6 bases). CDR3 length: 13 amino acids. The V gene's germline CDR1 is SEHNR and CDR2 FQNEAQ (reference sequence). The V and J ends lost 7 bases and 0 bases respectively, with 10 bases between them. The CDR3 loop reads CASNQGSSYEQYF. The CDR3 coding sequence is TGTGCCAGCAACCAGGGGAGCTCCTACGAGCAGTACTTC.

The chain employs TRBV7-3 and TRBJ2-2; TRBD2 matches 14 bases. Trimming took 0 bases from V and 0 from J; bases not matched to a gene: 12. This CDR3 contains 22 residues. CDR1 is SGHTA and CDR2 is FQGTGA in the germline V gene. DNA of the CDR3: TGTGCCAGCAGCTTAACGTTTGGTGGGACTAGCGGGAGCCCCTCGAACACCGGGGAGCTGTTTTTT. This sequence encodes CASSLTFGGTSGSPSNTGELFF.

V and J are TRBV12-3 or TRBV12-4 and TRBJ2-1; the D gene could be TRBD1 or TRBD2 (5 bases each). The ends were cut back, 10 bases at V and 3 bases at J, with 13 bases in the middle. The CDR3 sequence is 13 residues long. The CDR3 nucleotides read TGTGCCACCACGGGGCAATTCTACAATGAGCAGTTCTTC. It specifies CATTGQFYNEQFF.

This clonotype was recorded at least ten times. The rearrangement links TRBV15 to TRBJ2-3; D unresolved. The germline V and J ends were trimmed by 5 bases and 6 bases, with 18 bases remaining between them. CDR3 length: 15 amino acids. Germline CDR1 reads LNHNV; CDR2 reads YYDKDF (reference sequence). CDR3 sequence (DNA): TGTGCCACCAGCTCGGTCGCGACCCGCCCGGATACGCAGTATTTT. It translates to CATSSVATRPDTQYF.